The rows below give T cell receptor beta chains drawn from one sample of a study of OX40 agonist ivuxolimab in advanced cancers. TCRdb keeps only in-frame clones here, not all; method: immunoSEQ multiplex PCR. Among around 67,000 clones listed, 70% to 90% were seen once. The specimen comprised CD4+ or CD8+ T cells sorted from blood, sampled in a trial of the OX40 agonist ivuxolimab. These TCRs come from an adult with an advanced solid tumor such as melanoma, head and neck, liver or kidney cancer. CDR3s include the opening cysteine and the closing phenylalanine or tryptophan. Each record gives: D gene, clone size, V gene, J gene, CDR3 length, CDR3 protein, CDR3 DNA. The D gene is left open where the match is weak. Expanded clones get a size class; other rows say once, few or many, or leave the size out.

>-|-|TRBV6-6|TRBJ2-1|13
CASEREFYNEQFF
TGTGCCAGCGAGAGAGAATTTTACAATGAGCAGTTCTTC
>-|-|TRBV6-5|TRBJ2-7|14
CASRRGTPSYEQYF
TGTGCCAGCAGACGCGGGACGCCGAGCTACGAGCAGTACTTC
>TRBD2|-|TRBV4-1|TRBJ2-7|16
CASSQDRTSGAYEQYF
TGCGCCAGCAGCCAAGATCGGACTAGCGGAGCCTACGAGCAGTACTTC
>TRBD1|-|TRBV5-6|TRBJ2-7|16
CASSLVPGQGVNEQYF
TGTGCCAGCAGCTTGGTACCGGGACAGGGGGTCAACGAGCAGTACTTC
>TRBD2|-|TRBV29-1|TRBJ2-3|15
CSVDSGGARRDTQYF
TGCAGCGTTGATAGCGGGGGGGCCCGTCGAGATACGCAGTATTTT
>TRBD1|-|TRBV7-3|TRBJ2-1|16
CASRLFADRGLNEQFF
TGTGCCAGCAGACTTTTTGCGGACAGGGGGCTCAATGAGCAGTTCTTC
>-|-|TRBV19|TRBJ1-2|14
CASSTSDSGYGYTF
TGTGCCAGTAGTACCTCGGACAGTGGCTATGGCTACACCTTC
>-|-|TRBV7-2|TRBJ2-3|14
CASSSTAGLDTQYF
TGTGCCAGCAGCTCAACGGCGGGATTGGATACGCAGTATTTT
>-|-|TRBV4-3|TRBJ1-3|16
CASSQGPSSGGNTIYF
TGCGCCAGCAGCCAAGGCCCCAGTTCGGGAGGAAACACCATATATTTT
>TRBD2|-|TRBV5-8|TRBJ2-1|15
CASTARLAGYNEQFF
TGTGCCAGCACCGCCAGACTAGCGGGCTACAATGAGCAGTTCTTC
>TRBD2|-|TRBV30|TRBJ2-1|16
CAWSSGGAFVGNEQFF
TGTGCCTGGTCTAGCGGGGGGGCCTTCGTCGGGAATGAGCAGTTCTTC
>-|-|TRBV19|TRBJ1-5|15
CASSFRQGGDQPQHF
TGTGCCAGTAGTTTCCGCCAGGGTGGGGATCAGCCCCAGCATTTT
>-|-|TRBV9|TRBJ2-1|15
CASSSPTGGHSAQFF
TGTGCCAGCAGCTCTCCGACGGGGGGCCACTCTGCCCAGTTCTTC
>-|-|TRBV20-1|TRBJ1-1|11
CSATYHTEAFF
TGCAGTGCTACATACCACACTGAAGCTTTCTTT
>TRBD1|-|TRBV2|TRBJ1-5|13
CASSRGQAQPQHF
TGTGCCAGCAGTCGAGGACAGGCTCAGCCCCAGCATTTT
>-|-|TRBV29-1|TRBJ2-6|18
CSVDATQGPSSGANVLTF
TGCAGCGTTGATGCGACGCAGGGTCCCAGCTCTGGGGCCAACGTCCTGACTTTC
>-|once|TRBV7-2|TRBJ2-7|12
CASKGGRDEQYF
TGTGCCAGCAAAGGAGGGCGGGACGAGCAGTACTTC
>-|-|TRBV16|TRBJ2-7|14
CASSQSRGLYEQYF
TGTGCCAGCAGCCAATCACGGGGTCTCTACGAGCAGTACTTC
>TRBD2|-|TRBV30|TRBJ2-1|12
CAWSPSGIEQFF
TGTGCCTGGAGTCCTAGCGGGATTGAGCAGTTCTTC
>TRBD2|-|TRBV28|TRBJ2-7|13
CASGPGGPYEQYF
TGTGCCAGTGGCCCGGGAGGGCCCTACGAGCAGTACTTC
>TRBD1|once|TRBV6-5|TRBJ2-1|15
CASRITGTGRNEQFF
TGTGCCAGCAGGATCACCGGGACAGGGCGCAATGAGCAGTTCTTC
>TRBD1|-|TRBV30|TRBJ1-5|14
CAWRGQGARQPQHF
TGTGCCTGGAGGGGGCAGGGGGCGCGTCAGCCCCAGCATTTT
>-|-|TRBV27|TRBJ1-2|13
CASGRIPNYGYTF
TGTGCCAGCGGACGGATCCCTAACTATGGCTACACCTTC
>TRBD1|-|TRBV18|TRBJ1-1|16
CASSPRGTGGFTEAFF
TGTGCCAGCTCACCAAGGGGGACAGGGGGGTTCACTGAAGCTTTCTTT
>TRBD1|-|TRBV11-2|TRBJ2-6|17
CASSSTGKETGANVLTF
TGTGCCAGCAGCTCGACAGGGAAGGAAACTGGGGCCAACGTCCTGACTTTC
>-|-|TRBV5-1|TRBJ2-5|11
CASSSQETQYF
TGCGCCAGCAGCTCTCAAGAGACCCAGTACTTC
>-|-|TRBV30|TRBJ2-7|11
CAWSVTYEQYF
TGTGCCTGGAGTGTAACCTACGAGCAGTACTTC
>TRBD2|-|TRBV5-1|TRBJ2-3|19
CASSLPPRETSGSVNTQYF
TGCGCCAGCAGCTTGCCACCGAGGGAGACTAGCGGGAGTGTTAATACGCAGTATTTT
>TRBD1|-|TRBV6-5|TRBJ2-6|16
CASSSPTGYGANVLTF
TGTGCCAGCAGTTCACCGACAGGGTACGGGGCCAACGTCCTGACTTTC
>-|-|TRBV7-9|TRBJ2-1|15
CASSLELGAYNEQFF
TGTGCCAGCAGCTTAGAGCTCGGGGCCTACAATGAGCAGTTCTTC
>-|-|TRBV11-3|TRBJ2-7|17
CASSWGSGSARSYEQYF
TGTGCCAGCAGCTGGGGTAGCGGCTCTGCCCGCTCCTACGAGCAGTACTTC
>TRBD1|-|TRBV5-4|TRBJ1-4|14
CASSLDRGNEELFF
TGTGCCAGCAGCTTGGACAGGGGGAATGAAGAACTGTTTTTT
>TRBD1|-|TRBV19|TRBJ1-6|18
CASSTPTGRGSYNSPLHF
TGTGCCAGTAGTACCCCGACAGGGAGAGGCTCCTATAATTCACCCCTCCACTTT
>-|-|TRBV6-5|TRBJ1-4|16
CASSYSVGSGREKLFF
TGTGCCAGCAGTTACTCGGTTGGGTCAGGTCGGGAAAAACTGTTTTTT
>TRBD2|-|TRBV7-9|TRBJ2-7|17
CASSLASGTSYPYEQYF
TGTGCCAGCAGCTTAGCGAGCGGGACTAGCTATCCCTACGAGCAGTACTTC
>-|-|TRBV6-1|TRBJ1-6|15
CASSVRSLGHSPLHF
TGTGCCAGCAGTGTACGCTCCCTGGGGCACTCACCCCTCCACTTT
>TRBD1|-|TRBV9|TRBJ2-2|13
CASSPGRGRVLFF
TGTGCCAGCAGCCCCGGCAGGGGGCGGGTGCTGTTTTTT
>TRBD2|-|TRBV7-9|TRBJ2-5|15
CASSLGGGNQETQYF
TGTGCCAGCAGCTTAGGGGGGGGAAACCAAGAGACCCAGTACTTC
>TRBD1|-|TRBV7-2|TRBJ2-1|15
CASSPGQGAINEQFF
TGTGCCAGCAGCCCAGGACAGGGGGCGATCAATGAGCAGTTCTTC
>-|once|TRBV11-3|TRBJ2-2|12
CASSSNTGELFF
TGTGCCAGCAGCTCGAACACCGGGGAGCTGTTTTTT
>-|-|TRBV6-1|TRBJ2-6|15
CASSEQGSGANVLTF
TGTGCCAGCAGTGAACAGGGCTCTGGGGCCAACGTCCTGACTTTC
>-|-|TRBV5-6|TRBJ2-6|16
CASSLIGDSGANVLTF
TGTGCCAGCAGCTTGATTGGGGACTCTGGGGCCAACGTCCTGACTTTC
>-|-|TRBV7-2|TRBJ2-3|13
CASGQAVADTQYF
TGTGCCAGTGGCCAGGCCGTCGCTGATACGCAGTATTTT
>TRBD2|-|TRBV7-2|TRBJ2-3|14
CASSLGGTSDTQYF
TGTGCCAGCAGCTTAGGTGGGACTAGTGATACGCAGTATTTT
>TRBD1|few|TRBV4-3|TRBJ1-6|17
CASSEVPTGVRNSPLHF
TGCGCCAGCAGCGAAGTCCCGACAGGGGTACGAAATTCACCCCTCCACTTT